Shown below are 19 T cell receptor beta chains from a single sample sequenced in a study of OX40 agonist ivuxolimab in advanced cancers. Here immunoSEQ multiplex PCR was the method, and the copy in TCRdb shows in-frame clones only, minus some. The sample holds some 99,000 clones, roughly four fifths seen once. This material consisted of CD4+ or CD8+ T cells sorted from blood, taken in a trial of the OX40 agonist ivuxolimab. These receptors originate from an adult with an advanced solid tumor such as melanoma, head and neck, liver or kidney cancer.

The chain links TRBV7-8 to TRBJ2-2, with TRBD1 matching 7 bases. CDR1 and CDR2 from the germline V gene are SGHVS and FQNEAQ. Trimming removed 4 bases from V and 4 bases from J; junction bases left unmatched: 6. This CDR3 comprises 15 residues. The CDR3, as DNA: TGTGCCAGCAGCTCCGGGACAGAGGGCACCGGGGAGCTGTTTTTT. Protein: CASSSGTEGTGELFF.

The chain links TRBV19 to TRBJ2-5; D is unclear. Per germline, CDR1 LNHDA and CDR2 SQIVND (reference sequence). CDR3 size: 11 residues. Trimming pared 3 bases from V and 2 bases from J, leaving 1 base between. The CDR3 coding sequence is TGTGCCAGTAGTATTCAAGAGACCCAGTACTTC. This gives the protein CASSIQETQYF.

The chain joins TRBV30 to TRBJ1-2; 8 nucleotides line up with TRBD1. This CDR3 has 13 amino acids. CDR1 and CDR2 from the germline V gene are GTSNPN and SVGIG (reference sequence). V dropped 8 bases and J dropped 8; count of bases not matched to a gene: 13. The CDR3 loop reads CAGIQGVVRGYTF. CDR3 nucleotide sequence: TGTGCCGGAATACAGGGGGTTGTAAGAGGCTACACCTTC.

The CDR3 loop is CAWSPQMVSNQPQHF. The CDR3 DNA is TGTGCCTGGAGCCCCCAGATGGTTAGCAATCAGCCCCAGCATTTT. This sequence joins TRBV30 and TRBJ1-5; no definite D call. The V gene lost 3 bases and the J gene lost 0 bases, with 12 bases spanning the gap. Germline lookup yields CDR1 GTSNPN and CDR2 SVGIG (reference sequence). The CDR3 runs to 15 residues. Full variable domain (missing parts from reference TRBV30 and TRBJ1-5): SQTIHQWPATLVQPVGSPLSLECTVEGTSNPNLYWYRQAAGRGLQLLFYSVGIGQISSEVPQNLSASRPQDRQFILSSKKLLLSDSGFYLCAWSPQMVSNQPQHFGDGTRLSIL.

This chain connects TRBV5-1 to TRBJ1-2; D may be TRBD1 (5 bases). The V end was cut by 5 bases, the J end by 0 bases, with 11 bases between. The CDR3 extends over 14 amino acids. Germline V gene lookup returns CDR1 SGHRS and CDR2 YFSETQ. CDR3 nucleotide sequence: TGCGCCAGCAGGAGGGACGGTACTAACTATGGCTACACCTTC. This translates into CASRRDGTNYGYTF.

The chain carries TRBV4-3 and TRBJ1-1; perhaps TRBD1 as D (6 bases). Germline V CDR1 and CDR2: LGHNA, YSLEER. V shed 4 bases and J shed 3 bases, with 15 bases lying between them. This CDR3 is 15 amino acids long. The CDR3 DNA sequence: TGCGCCAGCAGCCTCGCACTGGGGGGGCACACTGAAGCTTTCTTT. Residues: CASSLALGGHTEAFF.

The rearrangement links TRBV7-2 to TRBJ2-6; 12 bases are a match to TRBD1. CDR1 is SGHTA and CDR2 is FQGNSA in the germline V gene. The CDR3 extends over 16 amino acids. V lost 10 bases to trimming and J lost 4 bases; unmatched junction nucleotides: 8. The CDR3 loop is CATRGQGAVGANVLTF. The CDR3 DNA is TGTGCCACCCGGGGACAGGGGGCGGTCGGGGCCAACGTCCTGACTTTC.

The rearrangement uses TRBV2 and TRBJ1-3; the D gene is possibly TRBD1 (5 bases). V shed 4 bases and J shed 0 bases, with 13 bases lying between them. The CDR3 totals 16 residues. The V gene's germline CDR1 is SNHLY and CDR2 FYNNEI. Here the CDR3 reads CASSGRDVLSGNTIYF. In DNA, the CDR3 is TGTGCCAGCAGTGGCCGGGACGTCCTCTCTGGAAACACCATATATTTT. Combining the CDR3 with reference TRBV2 and TRBJ1-3 gives the whole variable domain EPEVTQTPSHQVTQMGQEVILRCVPISNHLYFYWYRQILGQKVEFLVSFYNNEISEKSEIFDDQFSVERPDGSNFTLKIRSTKLEDSAMYFCASSGRDVLSGNTIYFGEGSWLTVV.

The genes are TRBV5-1 and TRBJ2-4; TRBD1 aligns across 7 bases. Per germline, CDR1 SGHRS and CDR2 YFSETQ. V dropped 4 bases and J dropped 2; count of bases not matched to a gene: 6. CDR3 length equals 15 residues. CDR3 nucleotide sequence: TGCGCCAGCAGCCGCGACAGGGCAACCAAAAACATTCAGTACTTC. Translated, it gives CASSRDRATKNIQYF.

The sample holds a few counts of this clone. The chain uses TRBV6-5 and TRBJ1-2; TRBD1 is a possible D gene (6 bases). CDR1 is MNHEY, CDR2 SVGAGI, per germline. The V and J ends lost 7 bases and 2 bases respectively, with 14 bases between them. The CDR3 is 14 amino acids. CDR3 nucleotides: TGTGCCAGCAACCCCCCGGGACACAACTATGGCTACACCTTC. Translating it yields CASNPPGHNYGYTF.

The DNA of the CDR3 is TGTGCCTGGAACCGGGACAGGGGACGTCAGCCCCAGCATTTT. This gives the protein CAWNRDRGRQPQHF. The V gene is TRBV30, the J gene TRBJ1-5; TRBD1 agrees at 10 bases. From germline, CDR1 is GTSNPN and CDR2 SVGIG (reference sequence). This CDR3 has 14 residues. Germline trimming cut 4 bases from V and 6 bases from J; bases unmatched to any gene: 6.

The chain recombines TRBV7-6 with TRBJ1-5; D is uncertain. The CDR3 loop spans 13 amino acids. V lost 3 bases and J 6 bases, leaving 9 bases between the germline ends. Germline assignment: CDR1 SGHVS and CDR2 FNYEAQ. Here the CDR3 reads CASSLGPGQPQHF. DNA for the CDR3: TGTGCCAGCAGCTTGGGTCCTGGTCAGCCCCAGCATTTT.

The rearrangement joins TRBV4-3 to TRBJ1-2; D gene uncertain. The CDR3 is made up of 18 amino acids. Germline values: CDR1 LGHNA, CDR2 YSLEER. V lost 0 bases and J 2 bases, leaving 19 bases between the germline ends. CDR3 coding DNA: TGCGCCAGCAGCCAAGACATGGACGCTTGGGTCTCAAACTATGGCTACACCTTC. This encodes CASSQDMDAWVSNYGYTF.

This clone was observed a handful of times. The chain has TRBV28 and TRBJ2-1, with D perhaps TRBD1 (6 bases). CDR1 and CDR2 (germline): MDHEN, SYDVKM. The CDR3 is 13 amino acids. V was trimmed by 3 bases and J by 10 bases, leaving 13 bases between them. The CDR3 here is CASSLYKGEEQFF. The CDR3 bases are TGTGCCAGCAGTTTGTACAAGGGGGAAGAGCAGTTCTTC.

The gene calls are TRBV15 and TRBJ1-4; D may be TRBD1 (5 bases). The CDR3 totals 15 residues. V lost 1 base and J 8 bases, leaving 14 bases between the germline ends. Germline CDR1 LNHNV, CDR2 YYDKDF (reference sequence). For the CDR3, the DNA is TGTGCCACCAGCAGAGGGGGGGGAGGAGAGGAAAAACTGTTTTTT. Its translation is CATSRGGGGEEKLFF.

V gene TRBV6-1 combines with J gene TRBJ2-5; D is undetermined. The CDR3 runs 12 residues. In germline, CDR1 is MNHNS, CDR2 SASEGT. V lost 0 bases to trimming and J lost 4 bases, with 3 bases between them. CDR3 nucleotide sequence: TGTGCCAGCAGTGAAGCCCGAGAGACCCAGTACTTC. It encodes CASSEARETQYF.

The V call is TRBV5-8, the J call TRBJ1-1; D gene ambiguous. The V gene lost 0 bases and the J gene lost 4 bases, with 10 bases spanning the gap. The CDR3 spans 14 residues. Germline V lookup: CDR1 SGHTS, CDR2 YDEGEE. The CDR3 is CASSLAILPTEAFF. CDR3 DNA: TGTGCCAGCAGCTTGGCTATATTACCCACTGAAGCTTTCTTT.

This chain connects TRBV4-1 to TRBJ2-1; 11 bases line up with TRBD2. Germline trimming cut 1 base from V and 6 bases from J; bases unmatched to any gene: 8. From germline, CDR1 is MGHRA and CDR2 YSYEKL. The CDR3 extends over 17 amino acids. In nucleotides, the CDR3 is TGCGCCAGCAGCCAAGGGGTTTCTAGCGGGAGGTCCAATGAGCAGTTCTTC. Amino acid sequence: CASSQGVSSGRSNEQFF.

This chain uses TRBV7-2 with TRBJ1-2; D uncertain. CDR1 SGHTA and CDR2 FQGNSA come from the germline V gene. Trimming pared 4 bases from V and 7 bases from J, leaving 7 bases between. The CDR3 is 11 amino acids. CDR3 in DNA: TGTGCCAGCAGCTCTCGGGTTGGCTACACCTTC. Protein product: CASSSRVGYTF. Supplemented by reference TRBV7-2 and TRBJ1-2, the full variable domain reads GAGVSQSPSNKVTEKGKDVELRCDPISGHTALYWYRQSLGQGLEFLIYFQGNSAPDKSGLPSDRFSAERTGGSVSTLTIQRTQQEDSAVYLCASSSRVGYTFGSGTRLTVV.